This section outlines one T cell receptor beta chain sequence together with its context. This receptor's antigen is unknown. There are no base qualities to consult, and no much larger clone falls within one base. These data are taken from a study of STAT3 mutations in large granular lymphocyte leukemia (dated by TCRdb to between 2019 and 2020). Study-level background: Roughly half of the T-LGLL patients who were sequenced longitudinally carried canonical activating STAT3 mutations. As controls within the study, two patients with natural killer LGL leukemia were also sequenced longitudinally. From an initial cohort of 207 LGL patients, under 20 representative T-LGLL cases were picked for longitudinal TCRbeta and STAT3 sequencing. For each patient, sequencing was performed at an average of 4 time points, with a range of 2 to 8 samplings. Serial deep sequencing of TCRbeta CDR3 and STAT3 was performed in patients with T-cell large granular lymphocyte leukemia to reconstruct clonal hierarchy and dynamics. Over half of the T-LGLL patients were given one or more immunosuppressive therapy regimens, and 40% of those treated had a hematologic response. Here is what the overall study found, with its caveats: The linking of therapy response to changes in TCR clonal burden was complicated by variable intervals between samplings and differing treatment regimens. At least one immunodominant TCRbeta clonotype was identified in every T-LGLL patient, and multiple immunodominant subclonotypes were identified in about half of the T-LGLL patients. Because no samples were available when a clone first appeared, clonal expansion had to be inferred from samplings taken at other points. In several patients, dominant TCR clone burden exceeded STAT3 mutant burden, suggesting STAT3 mutation arose secondarily within a pre-expanded clone. Since codominant clonotypes persisted in some patients, a small but highly pathogenic clone may have gone undetected. TCR clonotype switching after therapy was seen in about 35% of the 18 patients, with all newly emerging clones being STAT3 wild type.

The same DNA, extracted from blood mononuclear cells, served for both the TCR sequencing and the STAT3 sequencing. CDR1 MGHRA and CDR2 YSYEKL are derived from the germline V gene. V gives up 0 bases and J gives up 4 bases, and the segment between their germline ends measures 14 bases. From the cysteine up to the phenylalanine, the CDR3 has a length of 16 residues. Only the CDR3 region is kept as DNA, spanning 48 bases read in frame from base 1. TCRbeta libraries were sequenced on an Illumina MiSeq, and an average of around 41,000 productive templates per sample was obtained. Using multiplex PCR amplification, the immunoSEQ assay generated the TCRbeta CDR3 libraries. The source study handled its data this way. Repertoire diversity was computed as previously defined, with values near 0 indicating extremely monoclonal samples. The immuneACCESS repertoire file appears here via TCRdb, limited to in-frame rearrangements. These files lack a portion of the clones; in checked studies, under half of the deficit traces to unresolved V genes, and the cause of the others is not known. V, J and clone size are taken as reported in that table, and D and trimming were inferred from the DNA itself. The sample table contains some 4,300 clones; only one count was recorded for 55% of them. Around three fifths of the sample belongs to the ten largest clones.

The sequenced material came from peripheral blood mononuclear cells. The clonotype was recovered from a male patient aged 50 to 60 with T-cell large granular lymphocyte leukemia. Some clones in this sample may be carry-over from other donors' samples. The age is the age at diagnosis. The sequence links TRBV4-1 to TRBJ2-3, with the D gene uncertain. The nucleotide sequence is given as TGCGCCAGCAGCCAAGAAGAGGCGATAGGACCAGATACGCAGTATTTT. It encodes CASSQEEAIGPDTQYF.